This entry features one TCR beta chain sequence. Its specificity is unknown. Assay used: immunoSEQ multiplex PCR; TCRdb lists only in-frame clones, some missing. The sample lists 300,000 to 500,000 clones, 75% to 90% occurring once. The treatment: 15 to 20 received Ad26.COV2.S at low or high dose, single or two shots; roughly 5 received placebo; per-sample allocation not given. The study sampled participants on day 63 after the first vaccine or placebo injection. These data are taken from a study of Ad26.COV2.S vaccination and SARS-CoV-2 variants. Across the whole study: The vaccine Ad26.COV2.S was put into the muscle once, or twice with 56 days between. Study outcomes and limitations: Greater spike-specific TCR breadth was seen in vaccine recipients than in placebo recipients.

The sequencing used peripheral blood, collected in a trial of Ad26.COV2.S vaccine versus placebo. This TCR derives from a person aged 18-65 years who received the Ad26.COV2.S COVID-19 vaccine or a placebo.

Here the CDR3 reads CASSSPAAYNSPLHF. CDR3 nucleotides: TGTGCCAGCAGCTCACCCGCAGCTTATAATTCACCCCTCCACTTT. The V gene is TRBV7-9, the J gene TRBJ1-6; unclear D gene. The CDR3 has 15 amino acids. Germline V lookup: CDR1 SEHNR, CDR2 FQNEAQ (reference sequence). V dropped 4 bases and J dropped 4 bases, with 11 bases sitting between them.